The entry that follows covers one TCR beta chain sequence. The CDR3 runs to 14 residues. With 1 base removed from V and 1 base from J, the gap between germline ends came to 7 bases. CDR1 and CDR2 from the germline V gene are SEHNR and FQNEAQ (reference sequence). This specimen comes from a study of blood T cell repertoires in COVID-19. Original methodology: Reference gene primer amplification yielded estimated nucleated cell counts. TCRdb keeps only in-frame clones here, not all; method: immunoSEQ multiplex PCR. The V and J calls and the clone size are those of that table, but D and trimming were determined from the DNA. The data show approximately 6,000 clones, around 85% seen once.

The clonotype originates from a human donor in a cohort sampled during active COVID-19. Sequencing input: peripheral blood. The chain carries TRBV7-9 and TRBJ1-2, with D hard to call. The CDR3 coding sequence is TGTGCCAGCAGCTTAGTGTCATTTAACTATGGCTACACCTTC. Protein product: CASSLVSFNYGYTF.